The clone carrying this T cell receptor beta chain was recorded at least ten times. Trimming left V 4 bases short and J 2 bases short, with 12 bases between. The CDR3 is made up of 15 amino acids. The entry originates in a study of T-cell reconstitution after alpha-beta-depleted transplantation in children. Preparing the TCRbeta library involved the use of unique molecular identifiers. Each CDR3 protein is one row after TCRdb ran MiXCR on the PCR reads. The sample records around 600,000 distinct CDR3 sequences, roughly a tenth being singletons. The chain links TRBV12-3 or TRBV12-4 to TRBJ2-1; D might be TRBD2 (6 bases). The sample in question was PBMCs from the stem cell graft donor, obtained from the stem cell graft. This clonotype was sampled from a human donor who donated a stem cell graft to a child with acute myeloid leukemia. CDR3 coding DNA: TGTGCCAGCAGTTCCGGGACTGTAACCTACAATGAGCAGTTCTTC. It encodes CASSSGTVTYNEQFF.